This T cell receptor (beta chain) was sequenced in a study of CD8 T cells in Susac syndrome. General study points: It was acknowledged in the study that the number of individuals who were included in its TCR sequencing and HLA analysis was relatively small.

Random hexamers served to reverse transcribe roughly 0.45 to 1 ug RNA. Amplification of TCR beta CDR3 across 54 Vbeta and 13 Jbeta was performed with immunoSEQ multiplex PCR. TCRdb re-called the immunoSEQ multiplex PCR reads with MiXCR, one entry per CDR3 protein. The sample yields around 270,000 distinct CDR3 sequences, around 89% seen once. A remark on this clonotype: Its antigen is currently unknown.

With 0 bases removed from V and 4 bases from J, the gap between germline ends came to 4 bases. The CDR3 has 12 amino acids. Germline CDR1 GTSNPN, CDR2 SVGIG (reference sequence). Sequencing of TCR beta covered CD8+ and CD4+ T cells obtained from blood. FACS enriched CD8+ TEMRA cells, while bulk CD8+ and CD4+ were negatively isolated. The chain carries TRBV30 and TRBJ1-3, with D hard to call. The specimen was CD8+ T cells from PBMCs. This sequence originates from a human donor with multiple sclerosis. This CDR3 reads CAWSVQGNTIYF. The DNA of the CDR3 is TGTGCCTGGAGTGTGCAAGGAAACACCATATATTTT.